The 18 T cell receptor beta chains reported below all come from one sample, sequenced in a study of blood T cell repertoires in COVID-19. Assay used: immunoSEQ multiplex PCR; TCRdb lists only in-frame clones, some missing. Here the sample spans around 70,000 clones, around 80% being singletons. The sample comprised peripheral blood. The receptor set was obtained from a woman in her sixties or seventies with acute or convalescent COVID-19.

The chain is built from TRBV2 and TRBJ1-2; D is possibly TRBD1 (6 bases). Trimming removed 7 bases from V and 8 bases from J, with 14 bases in between. There are 12 residues in the CDR3. Per the germline V gene, CDR1 is SNHLY and CDR2 is FYNNEI. CDR3 bases: TGTGCCAGCAACAGGGTCCGGAGCGGCTACACCTTC. The encoded protein is CASNRVRSGYTF.

The table lists this clone with a count of one. The CDR3 nucleotides read TGCGCCAGCAGCCCCGCCCCGACAGGGTCCCACGAGCAGTACGTC. It encodes CASSPAPTGSHEQYV. This sequence joins TRBV10-2 and TRBJ2-7; 7 nucleotides match TRBD1. V was pared by 6 bases and J by 5 bases, with 13 bases of the junction left unmatched. The CDR3 sequence is 15 residues long. CDR1 WSHSY and CDR2 SAAADI come from the germline V gene.

The chain links TRBV20-1 to TRBJ1-1; 7 bases line up with TRBD1. CDR3 size: 13 residues. CDR1 DFQATT and CDR2 SNEGSKA come from the germline V gene (reference sequence). J was trimmed by 5 bases and V by 3 bases; bases with no gene match: 6. DNA of the CDR3: TGCAGTGCTAGTACAGGGGCGGGGACTGAAGCTTTCTTT. Its protein product is CSASTGAGTEAFF.

V is TRBV7-2 and J is TRBJ2-3; D is perhaps TRBD1 (6 bases). Germline V gene lookup returns CDR1 SGHTA and CDR2 FQGNSA. This CDR3 has 15 amino acids. The V and J ends lost 2 bases and 4 bases respectively, with 13 bases between them. Here the CDR3 DNA reads TGTGCCAGCAGCTTACTGGGGGCTAACTCAGATACGCAGTATTTT. It codes for CASSLLGANSDTQYF.

This chain connects TRBV27 to TRBJ2-2, with D possibly being TRBD2 (5 bases). The CDR3 length is 15 residues. Trimming took off 2 bases at V and 0 bases at J, with 7 bases between the two ends. From germline, CDR1 is MNHEY and CDR2 SMNVEV (reference sequence). CDR3 DNA: TGTGCCAGCAGTTTACGAGGGACGAACACCGGGGAGCTGTTTTTT. Translation: CASSLRGTNTGELFF.

In its sample, this clone was seen a few times. J is TRBJ1-1 and V is TRBV30, with D unclear. The CDR3 length is 14 residues. The V gene's germline CDR1 is GTSNPN and CDR2 SVGIG (reference sequence). V was trimmed by 3 bases and J by 1 base, leaving 12 bases between them. The CDR3, as DNA: TGTGCCTGGAGCCCGTTGCAGGAGAACACTGAAGCTTTCTTT. It codes for CAWSPLQENTEAFF.

V is TRBV11-1 and J is TRBJ1-5; no definite D call. The CDR3 is 13 residues long. CDR1 is SGHAT, CDR2 FQDESV, per germline (reference sequence). The V and J ends lost 0 bases and 5 bases respectively, with 5 bases between them. CDR3 in DNA: TGTGCCAGCAGCTTAGCCCCGTATCAGCCCCAGCATTTT. This sequence encodes CASSLAPYQPQHF.

This clone was detected once. DNA for the CDR3: TGTGCCAGTAGCCCGACGGGGAATTCACCCCTCCACTTT. It codes for CASSPTGNSPLHF. V usage is TRBV19 and J usage is TRBJ1-6; D gene uncertain. The CDR3 runs 13 residues. Between the trimmed V and J ends, which lost 6 bases and 7 bases, there was a span of 10 bases. Per the germline V gene, CDR1 is LNHDA and CDR2 is SQIVND (reference sequence).

The chain employs TRBV5-1 and TRBJ2-2; tentative D call: TRBD2 (5 bases). The germline V gene encodes CDR1 SGHRS and CDR2 YFSETQ. This CDR3 has 13 residues. Trimming shortened V by 4 bases and J by 6 bases, and 10 bases separated the two germline ends. The CDR3 is CASSQLGPGELFF. The CDR3 region has the DNA TGCGCCAGCAGCCAACTAGGTCCCGGGGAGCTGTTTTTT.

This chain uses TRBV7-3 with TRBJ2-1, with D maybe TRBD1 (6 bases). Germline values: CDR1 SGHTA, CDR2 FQGTGA. The CDR3 loop spans 11 amino acids. Trimming removed 5 bases from V and 12 bases from J, with 11 bases in between. CDR3 bases: TGTGCCAGCAGCGAGGACAGTCTGCAGTTCTTC. Its translation is CASSEDSLQFF.

The V call is TRBV27, the J call TRBJ1-2, with 7 bases aligning to TRBD1. V dropped 2 bases and J dropped 0; count of bases not matched to a gene: 9. This CDR3 is built from 17 residues. Looked up from germline, CDR1 is MNHEY and CDR2 is SMNVEV (reference sequence). The CDR3 reads CASSLTGAAQANYGYTF. CDR3 bases: TGTGCCAGCAGTTTAACAGGGGCAGCACAAGCTAACTATGGCTACACCTTC.

V gene TRBV30 combines with J gene TRBJ2-1, with D perhaps matching TRBD1 (6 bases). Germline lookup yields CDR1 GTSNPN and CDR2 SVGIG (reference sequence). Trimming left V 7 bases short and J 5 bases short, with 18 bases between. This CDR3 has 14 amino acids. The CDR3: CALEAGVYNNEQFF. CDR3 nucleotides: TGTGCCTTGGAAGCAGGGGTGTATAACAATGAGCAGTTCTTC.

The chain employs TRBV10-1 and TRBJ2-1; 7 bases align to TRBD1. J gave up 4 bases and V 5 bases, and 8 bases lay outside the gene matches. CDR3 length equals 15 residues. From germline, CDR1 is WNHNN and CDR2 SYGVQD (reference sequence). DNA of the CDR3: TGCGCCAGCAGTCTCGGGACAGCCCAATACAATGAGCAGTTCTTC. Amino acid sequence: CASSLGTAQYNEQFF.

The chain carries TRBV4-1 and TRBJ1-6; D gene ambiguous. V was trimmed by 6 bases and J by 0 bases, leaving 15 bases between them. The germline gives CDR1 MGHRA, CDR2 YSYEKL. This CDR3 is built from 17 residues. CDR3 coding DNA: TGCGCCAGCAGTTACACGGACTTAAGCTCCTATAATTCACCCCTCCACTTT. It yields the protein CASSYTDLSSYNSPLHF.

The chain has TRBV7-9 and TRBJ1-6; D perhaps matches TRBD1 (5 bases). Germline values: CDR1 SEHNR, CDR2 FQNEAQ (reference sequence). The CDR3 covers 15 residues. The V end was cut by 2 bases, the J end by 10 bases, with 15 bases between. The CDR3 region has the DNA TGTGCCAGCAGCTTATCTAACCAGGGAAGCTCACCCCTCCACTTT. Its protein product is CASSLSNQGSSPLHF.

As for this clone: Other DNA sequences in this sample translate to the same CDR3. The rearrangement joins TRBV19 to TRBJ2-7, with 10 bases aligning to TRBD1. The CDR3 consists of 15 residues. The V gene end was trimmed by 4 bases and the J gene end by 0 bases; junction bases not matched to a gene: 3. Germline V gives CDR1 LNHDA, CDR2 SQIVND (reference sequence). The CDR3 loop reads CASSTRTGGSYEQYF. Written as DNA, the CDR3 is TGTGCCAGTAGTACTCGGACAGGGGGCTCCTACGAGCAGTACTTC. The full variable domain, in which reference TRBV19 and TRBJ2-7 provide the parts outside the CDR3, is DGGITQSPKYLFRKEGQNVTLSCEQNLNHDAMYWYRQDPGQGLRLIYYSQIVNDFQKGDIAEGYSVSREKKESFPLTVTSAQKNPTAFYLCASSTRTGGSYEQYFGPGTRLTVT.

The chain links TRBV28 to TRBJ2-5; 9 positions agree with TRBD1. V lost 6 bases to trimming and J lost 6 bases; unmatched junction nucleotides: 17. CDR1 and CDR2 from the germline V gene are MDHEN and SYDVKM. The CDR3 loop spans 17 amino acids. The CDR3, as DNA: TGTGCCAGCAGCCTCCGGGCGTCTACAGGGGGCGCGCAGACCCAGTACTTC. Residues: CASSLRASTGGAQTQYF.

The V call is TRBV18, the J call TRBJ1-6; D remains ambiguous. V lost 3 bases and J 0 bases, leaving 15 bases between the germline ends. CDR1 and CDR2 (germline): KGHSH, LQKENI. The CDR3 consists of 18 residues. CDR3: CASSPLAPSSSYNSPLHF. In nucleotides, the CDR3 is TGTGCCAGCTCACCGTTAGCCCCGTCGAGCTCCTATAATTCACCCCTCCACTTT.